This T cell receptor (beta chain) was recorded in a study of shared clonotypes between healthy human individuals. Study findings and constraints: The researchers took only blood, and tissue repertoires probably look different.

Trimming removed 4 bases at V and 13 bases at J, with 15 bases between. This CDR3 is built from 12 residues. The V gene's germline CDR1 is SGHRS and CDR2 YFSETQ. With respect to this clone: Its antigen is not identified.

Here immunoSEQ multiplex PCR was the method, and the copy in TCRdb shows in-frame clones only, minus some. The table shows some 2,500,000 clones, with over 85% occurring only once. Sequenced input: naive CD4+ T cells from PBMCs. Subset noted: CD45RA+ positively selected. The genes are TRBV5-1 and TRBJ2-1, with D maybe TRBD2 (5 bases). The clonotype was recovered from a man younger than 35 in good health. Some clones in this sample may be carry-over from other donors' samples. The chain's CDR3 is CASSPGGDRQFF. The CDR3, as DNA: TGCGCCAGCAGCCCTGGAGGTGATCGCCAGTTCTTC.